This TCR beta chain was recorded in a study of blood T cell repertoires in COVID-19. At the level of the study: The samples span acute and convalescent COVID-19 from the United States, Italy and Spain.

Per the study methods: Amplification from reference gene primers served as the basis for estimated nucleated cell counts. This table comes from immunoSEQ multiplex PCR, and its TCRdb copy is limited to in-frame clones, with some not included. Clone size and the V and J calls come from that table; the DNA yielded D and trimming. Among around 100,000 clones, 80% to 90% were seen once, and the ten largest hold around 2.8%. The length of the CDR3 is 16 residues. Germline lookup yields CDR1 SGHAT and CDR2 FQNNGV. V lost 3 bases and J lost 0; bases outside the gene matches: 3. Recruited during active infection, patients (from Seattle) were subsequently followed longitudinally.

Sequencing used peripheral blood. The genes are TRBV11-2 and TRBJ1-1; 11 bases agree with TRBD1. The clonotype originates from a man between 45 and 60 years old with COVID-19, enrolled during active disease. The CDR3 bases are TGTGCCAGCAGCTTGGGACAGGGGGTAATGAACACTGAAGCTTTCTTT. Translating it yields CASSLGQGVMNTEAFF.